This T cell receptor (beta chain) was retrieved from a study of blood T cell repertoires in COVID-19. Study context: Acute and convalescent COVID-19 samples came from the United States, Italy and Spain.

The assay was immunoSEQ multiplex PCR, and TCRdb's table has in-frame clones only and misses some. The sample includes approximately 220,000 clones, roughly four fifths of them seen just once. V was trimmed by 0 bases and J by 5 bases, leaving 8 bases between them. CDR3 length equals 13 residues. Per the germline V gene, CDR1 is SGHNT and CDR2 is YYREEE (reference sequence). The chain links TRBV5-4 to TRBJ1-1, with D tentatively TRBD1 (5 bases). The sequence was obtained from a woman between 45 and 60 years old who had been exposed to COVID-19. Sequenced input: PBMCs or T cells enriched from blood (not recorded which). This CDR3 reads CASSLDSGTEAFF. The CDR3 nucleotides read TGTGCCAGCAGCTTGGATTCAGGGACTGAAGCTTTCTTT.